One and the same sample provided the 28 T cell receptor delta chains below, sequenced in a study of Vδ1+ human thymocytes. Study results and caveats: In the thymus, TRG and TRD repertoires looked highly polyclonal with Gaussian CDR3 lengths.

For these TCRs, the target antigens are not known. RNA was extracted from the cells and then reverse transcribed. Multiplex PCR used pooled V-gene forward primers and a constant-region reverse primer to amplify CDR3s. TCRdb processed the multiplex PCR reads again with the CATT caller. The sample gives some 55,000 delta-chain clones, approximately 16% of which show up once; approximately 0.5% is in the top ten. The sample was Vdelta1+ gamma-delta thymocytes from the thymus. Subset specified: FACS-sorted CD3+ TCRalphabeta- TCRVdelta1+ TCRVdelta2- thymocytes. The receptors here all came from a boy younger than two who had congenital heart surgery.

The V gene is TRDV1, the J gene TRDJ1; D might be TRDD3 (7 bases). Deletions cut 5 bases from V and 1 base from J, with 23 bases between. Per germline, CDR1 TSWWSYY and CDR2 QGS. This CDR3 is built from 18 residues. The CDR3 loop is CALGNPTRPLGVTDKLIF. Written as DNA, the CDR3 is TGTGCTCTTGGGAATCCTACGAGGCCTCTGGGGGTCACCGATAAACTCATCTTT.

This chain joins TRDV1 and TRDJ1, with D unresolved. Trimming cost V 8 bases and J 8 bases, with 9 bases left between them. Germline CDR1 is TSWWSYY and CDR2 is QGS. The CDR3 loop spans 10 amino acids. CDR3 loop: CALSAHKLIF. CDR3 sequence (DNA): TGTGCTCTTTCCGCCCACAAACTCATCTTT.

The chain joins TRDV1 to TRDJ1, with TRDD3 matching 13 bases. The CDR3 length is 19 residues. CDR1 is TSWWSYY, CDR2 QGS, per germline. The J segment lost 6 bases and the V segment lost 0 bases, leaving 13 bases of the junction unmatched. The DNA for the CDR3 is TGTGCTCTTGGGGAACTCCCACTTCCTACTGGGGGATACGCTAATAAACTCATCTTT. Translated: CALGELPLPTGGYANKLIF.

V is TRDV1 and J is TRDJ1, with D possibly being TRDD3 (5 bases). Germline V gene data show CDR1 as TSWWSYY and CDR2 as QGS. The CDR3 loop spans 18 amino acids. With 0 bases removed from V and 6 bases from J, the gap between germline ends came to 23 bases. The CDR3 spells CALGELGLLDWSHNKLIF. DNA for the CDR3: TGTGCTCTTGGGGAACTAGGCTTACTTGACTGGAGTCACAATAAACTCATCTTT.

In this sample, this clone turned up once. The chain carries TRDV1 and TRDJ1, with D possibly TRDD2 on 6 matching bases. V lost 1 base to trimming and J lost 0 bases, with 27 bases between them. Per germline, CDR1 TSWWSYY and CDR2 QGS. The CDR3 has 21 amino acids. The CDR3, as DNA: TGTGCTCTTGGGGAACCTTTGCTTCCTGCGATGCCCCCTCCGTACACCGATAAACTCATCTTT. This sequence encodes CALGEPLLPAMPPPYTDKLIF.

This clone occurred a few times. This sequence joins TRDV1 and TRDJ1; tentatively, D is TRDD3 (5 bases). The V gene's germline CDR1 is TSWWSYY and CDR2 QGS. CDR3 length: 17 amino acids. The V gene lost 1 base and the J gene lost 0 bases, with 15 bases spanning the gap. The CDR3 DNA sequence: TGTGCTCTTGGGGAACGATCGGGGGCCCAGTACACCGATAAACTCATCTTT. This translates into CALGERSGAQYTDKLIF.

The gene calls are TRDV1 and TRDJ1, with 9 bases fitting TRDD3. V trimming: 3 bases; J trimming: 0 bases; junction bases outside the gene matches: 8. Germline V lookup: CDR1 TSWWSYY, CDR2 QGS. CDR3 size: 17 residues. This chain's CDR3 is CALGDHWGRLYTDKLIF. For the CDR3, the DNA is TGTGCTCTTGGGGATCACTGGGGGAGATTGTACACCGATAAACTCATCTTT.

Comments on this clone: Possible read error: a much larger clone is one base away. This chain connects TRDV2 to TRDJ1; D call uncertain. The CDR3 sequence is 16 residues long. V was cut by 1 base and J by 11 bases, with 25 bases left in between. Germline lookup yields CDR1 GEAIGNYY and CDR2 EKD. CDR3 sequence reads: CACDTTPWRTLSRLIF. DNA for the CDR3: TGTGCCTGTGACACGACCCCCTGGAGGACCCTCTCTCGGCTCATCTTT.

The J gene is TRDJ1, the V gene TRDV1, with D possibly TRDD3 on 6 matching bases. Germline V gene data show CDR1 as TSWWSYY and CDR2 as QGS. Trimming took 2 bases from V and 4 from J, leaving 17 bases between them. CDR3 length: 16 amino acids. CDR3 DNA: TGTGCTCTTGGGGAAGCCCGGACCTGGGGACGCGATAAACTCATCTTT. Translation: CALGEARTWGRDKLIF.

This clone came up a few times. This chain connects TRDV1 to TRDJ1, with 12 bases fitting TRDD3. The trim removed 0 bases at V and 6 bases at J, leaving 23 bases unmatched. CDR1 and CDR2 from the germline V gene are TSWWSYY and QGS. The CDR3 length is 22 residues. The CDR3 DNA is TGTGCTCTTGGGGAACTTCGGGTATTGCCTAACCCTGGGGGATACGATGTCTATAAACTCATCTTT. It is translated as CALGELRVLPNPGGYDVYKLIF.

The chain combines TRDV1 with TRDJ1; either TRDD2 or TRDD3 may supply D (8 bases each). The CDR3 length is 21 residues. Trimming stripped 5 bases from V and 0 bases from J, with 31 bases between. Per germline, CDR1 TSWWSYY and CDR2 QGS. The CDR3 loop is CALGTTSYSILGVLYTDKLIF. As DNA, the CDR3 is TGTGCTCTTGGGACCACTTCCTACTCCATACTGGGGGTTTTGTACACCGATAAACTCATCTTT.

The V call is TRDV1, the J call TRDJ2; TRDD2 agrees at 9 bases. The junction had 28 bases not matched to a gene; V was cut back by 5 bases and J by 0 bases. The CDR3 totals 24 residues. CDR1 TSWWSYY and CDR2 QGS come from the germline V gene. For the CDR3, the DNA is TGTGCTCTTGGGACCCGCCTTCCTACAGCCTTGGCACCTTGGGGTCAGCCTTTGACAGCACAACTCTTCTTT. Translation gives CALGTRLPTALAPWGQPLTAQLFF.

The table lists this clone with a few counts. The chain joins TRDV1 to TRDJ1; 9 nucleotides line up with TRDD3. Per the germline V gene, CDR1 is TSWWSYY and CDR2 is QGS. The CDR3 length is 18 residues. Trimming at V came to 4 bases and at J to 4 bases, leaving 16 bases not matched to a gene. The CDR3 nucleotides read TGTGCTCTTGGGGGAGTACTTAAGAGGCGGGGGATACACGATAAACTCATCTTT. Residues: CALGGVLKRRGIHDKLIF.

This clone was seen more than once but under ten times. J is TRDJ1 and V is TRDV1; the D gene is possibly TRDD2 (5 bases). V lost 0 bases, J lost 3 bases, and 14 bases lay in between. Per germline, CDR1 TSWWSYY and CDR2 QGS. The CDR3 is made up of 16 amino acids. CDR3 sequence (DNA): TGTGCTCTTGGGGAACTAAGTCCTTCTTGCTCCGATAAACTCATCTTT. Amino acid sequence: CALGELSPSCSDKLIF.

In its sample, this clone was seen a few times. The V gene is TRDV1, the J gene TRDJ2; no firm D call. This CDR3 is built from 19 residues. CDR1 is TSWWSYY and CDR2 is QGS in the germline V gene. Trimming left V 2 bases short and J 2 bases short, with 21 bases between. The CDR3, as DNA: TGTGCTCTTGGGGAATTACGGACCCCCCGGCGTGTCTTGACAGCACAACTCTTCTTT. Translating it yields CALGELRTPRRVLTAQLFF.

The genes are TRDV1 and TRDJ2; D uncertain. Germline V gives CDR1 TSWWSYY, CDR2 QGS. Trimming cost V 2 bases and J 8 bases, with 12 bases left between them. This CDR3 has 14 residues. The CDR3 loop reads CALGEIAGWAQLFF. For the CDR3, the DNA is TGTGCTCTTGGGGAAATTGCAGGGTGGGCACAACTCTTCTTT.

This clone occurred a few times. The chain is built from TRDV1 and TRDJ1, with a weak D call TRDD3 (6 bases). Germline values: CDR1 TSWWSYY, CDR2 QGS. V was cut by 4 bases and J by 0 bases, with 27 bases left in between. There are 20 residues in the CDR3. CDR3 residues: CALGGKALTGGTGNTDKLIF. CDR3 coding DNA: TGTGCTCTTGGGGGTAAAGCTTTAACCGGGGGTACTGGGAACACCGATAAACTCATCTTT.

This chain links TRDV1 with TRDJ1, with D perhaps TRDD2 (6 bases). The CDR3 is 16 residues long. Trimming shortened V by 1 base and J by 0 bases, and 12 bases separated the two germline ends. Germline-derived CDR1 and CDR2 are TSWWSYY and QGS. DNA for the CDR3: TGTGCTCTTGGGGAACCTGGCCTTCCGTACACCGATAAACTCATCTTT. Its protein is CALGEPGLPYTDKLIF.

The sample holds a few counts of this clone. V and J are TRDV1 and TRDJ1; 10 bases line up with TRDD3. The CDR3 sequence is 21 residues long. J was trimmed by 0 bases and V by 1 base; bases with no gene match: 17. CDR1 and CDR2 from the germline V gene are TSWWSYY and QGS. The CDR3 DNA sequence: TGTGCTCTTGGGGAACCCGCCCCGAACTGGGGGATGGCGTCGTACACCGATAAACTCATCTTT. Translated, it gives CALGEPAPNWGMASYTDKLIF.

This chain connects TRDV1 to TRDJ1; 7 nucleotides match TRDD3. V lost 2 bases and J lost 7; bases outside the gene matches: 4. The CDR3 extends over 13 amino acids. In germline, CDR1 is TSWWSYY, CDR2 QGS. In DNA, the CDR3 is TGTGCTCTTGGGGAAGGCTGGGGGGGTAAACTCATCTTT. This codes for CALGEGWGGKLIF.

The chain is built from TRDV1 and TRDJ1; tentative D call: TRDD3 (8 bases). V was trimmed by 5 bases and J by 2 bases, leaving 30 bases between them. CDR1 is TSWWSYY, CDR2 QGS, per germline. The CDR3 loop spans 20 amino acids. CDR3 sequence: CALGPGSPFLLGILTDKLIF. The CDR3 DNA follows: TGTGCTCTTGGGCCCGGATCCCCATTCCTACTGGGGATACTGACCGATAAACTCATCTTT.

The chain links TRDV1 to TRDJ1; maybe TRDD3 (6 bases). Germline V lookup: CDR1 TSWWSYY, CDR2 QGS. The CDR3 consists of 15 residues. Trimming stripped 3 bases from V and 8 bases from J, with 19 bases between. The DNA for the CDR3 is TGTGCTCTTGGGGAGCCTTGGTGGGGGCCCCCAAAACTCATCTTT. Its translation is CALGEPWWGPPKLIF.

The chain is built from TRDV1 and TRDJ1; 7 nucleotides agree with TRDD3. V lost 7 bases and J lost 0; bases outside the gene matches: 32. The CDR3 is 23 residues long. Germline V lookup: CDR1 TSWWSYY, CDR2 QGS. The CDR3 DNA reads TGTGCTCTTGTGGACTCCGTTCCCACCATATCCTGCTGGGGGGCCCATTACACCGATAAACTCATCTTT. Its protein is CALVDSVPTISCWGAHYTDKLIF.

This clone was seen more than once but under ten times. The rearrangement links TRDV1 to TRDJ1; 11 bases are shared with TRDD3. Germline CDR1 is TSWWSYY and CDR2 is QGS. V trimming: 2 bases; J trimming: 3 bases; junction bases outside the gene matches: 20. The length of the CDR3 is 21 residues. CDR3 nucleotides: TGTGCTCTTGGGGAAAGGCCCTCGTACTGGGGGATAGATCAAGGTCCCGATAAACTCATCTTT. Protein: CALGERPSYWGIDQGPDKLIF.

This clone was seen only a few times. This chain links TRDV1 with TRDJ1; TRDD3 agrees at 7 bases. V lost 0 bases to trimming and J lost 0 bases; unmatched junction nucleotides: 19. CDR3 length equals 21 residues. CDR1 and CDR2 (germline): TSWWSYY, QGS. The CDR3 protein is CALGELCRENPKDTDTDKLIF. The DNA of the CDR3 is TGTGCTCTTGGGGAACTATGTCGTGAAAATCCTAAGGATACGGACACCGATAAACTCATCTTT.

The gene calls are TRDV1 and TRDJ1, with 7 bases identical to TRDD3. The CDR3 totals 20 residues. Germline CDR1 is TSWWSYY and CDR2 is QGS. In nucleotides, the CDR3 is TGTGCGAGGATACACCTGGGGATAACCCCCGCAAACACTTACACCGATAAACTCATCTTT. Encoded protein: CARIHLGITPANTYTDKLIF.

The chain uses TRDV1 and TRDJ1; 12 nucleotides agree with TRDD3. Trimming at V came to 4 bases and at J to 3 bases, leaving 6 bases not matched to a gene. Germline assignment: CDR1 TSWWSYY and CDR2 QGS. The CDR3 extends over 16 amino acids. CDR3 in DNA: TGTGCTCTTGGGGTAAGGACTGGGGGATACCCCGATAAACTCATCTTT. Amino acid sequence: CALGVRTGGYPDKLIF.

This clone was observed a few times. The V call is TRDV1, the J call TRDJ1, with TRDD3 identical over 7 bases. Germline values: CDR1 TSWWSYY, CDR2 QGS. Unmatched junction bases numbered 9, after V lost 5 bases and J lost 9 bases. CDR3 length: 13 amino acids. The CDR3 sequence is CALGNLSTGELIF. The CDR3 coding sequence is TGTGCTCTTGGGAACCTGTCGACTGGGGAACTCATCTTT.